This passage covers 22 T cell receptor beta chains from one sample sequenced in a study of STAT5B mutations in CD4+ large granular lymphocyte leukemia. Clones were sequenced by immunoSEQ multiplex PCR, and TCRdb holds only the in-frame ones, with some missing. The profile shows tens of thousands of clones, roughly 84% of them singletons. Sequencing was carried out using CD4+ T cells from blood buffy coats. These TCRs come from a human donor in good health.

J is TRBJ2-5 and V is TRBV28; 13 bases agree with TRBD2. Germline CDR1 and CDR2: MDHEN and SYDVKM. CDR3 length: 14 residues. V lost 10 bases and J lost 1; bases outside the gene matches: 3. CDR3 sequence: CATGTSGAQETQYF. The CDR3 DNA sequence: TGTGCCACCGGGACTAGCGGGGCCCAAGAGACCCAGTACTTC. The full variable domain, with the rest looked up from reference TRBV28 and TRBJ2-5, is DVKVTQSSRYLVKRTGEKVFLECVQDMDHENMFWYRQDPGLGLRLIYFSYDVKMKEKGDIPEGYSVSREKKERFSLILESASTNQTSMYLCATGTSGAQETQYFGPGTRLLVL.

The CDR3 region is CASSSQGGHGLQETQYF. The CDR3 DNA follows: TGCGCCAGCAGCTCCCAGGGGGGACACGGACTGCAAGAGACCCAGTACTTC. The V call is TRBV5-1, the J call TRBJ2-5; TRBD1 might be the D (7 bases). Trimming took off 3 bases at V and 2 bases at J, with 20 bases between the two ends. This CDR3 spans 17 amino acids. CDR1 is SGHRS and CDR2 is YFSETQ in the germline V gene. The whole variable domain, filled in from reference TRBV5-1 and TRBJ2-5, reads KAGVTQTPRYLIKTRGQQVTLSCSPISGHRSVSWYQQTPGQGLQFLFEYFSETQRNKGNFPGRFSGRQFSNSRSEMNVSTLELGDSALYLCASSSQGGHGLQETQYFGPGTRLLVL.

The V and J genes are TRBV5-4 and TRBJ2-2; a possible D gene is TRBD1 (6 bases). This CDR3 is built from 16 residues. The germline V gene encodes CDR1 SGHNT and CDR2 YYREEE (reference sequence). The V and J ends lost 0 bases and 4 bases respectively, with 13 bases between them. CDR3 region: CASSLGWGLGTGELFF. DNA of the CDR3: TGTGCCAGCAGCTTGGGGTGGGGGCTAGGCACCGGGGAGCTGTTTTTT. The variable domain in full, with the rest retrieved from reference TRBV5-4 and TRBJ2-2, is ETGVTQSPTHLIKTRGQQVTLRCSSQSGHNTVSWYQQALGQGPQFIFQYYREEENGRGNFPPRFSGLQFPNYSSELNVNALELDDSALYLCASSLGWGLGTGELFFGEGSRLTVL.

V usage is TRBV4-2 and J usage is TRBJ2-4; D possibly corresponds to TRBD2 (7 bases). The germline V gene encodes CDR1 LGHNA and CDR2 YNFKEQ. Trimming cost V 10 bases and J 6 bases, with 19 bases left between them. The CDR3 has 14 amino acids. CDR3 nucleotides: TGTGCCACCTCAGCCAGGGCGGGGGCAAACATTCAGTACTTC. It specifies CATSARAGANIQYF.

Here the CDR3 reads CASSSLAGGGEQYF. CDR3 bases: TGTGCCAGCAGCTCCCTAGCGGGAGGTGGCGAGCAGTACTTC. This chain links TRBV7-2 with TRBJ2-7, with 11 bases identical to TRBD2. Trimming cost V 4 bases and J 6 bases; bases outside gene matches: 5. Germline assignment: CDR1 SGHTA and CDR2 FQGNSA. The CDR3 covers 14 residues.

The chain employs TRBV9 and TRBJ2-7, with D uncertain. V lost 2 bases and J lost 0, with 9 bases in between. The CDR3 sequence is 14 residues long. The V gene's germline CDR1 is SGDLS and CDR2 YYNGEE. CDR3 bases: TGTGCCAGCAGCGTCGCATCCAGCTCCTACGAGCAGTACTTC. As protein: CASSVASSSYEQYF.

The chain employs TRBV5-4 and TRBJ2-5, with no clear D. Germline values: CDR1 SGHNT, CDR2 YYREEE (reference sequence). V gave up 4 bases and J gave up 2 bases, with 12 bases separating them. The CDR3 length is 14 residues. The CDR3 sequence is CASSPGSQQETQYF. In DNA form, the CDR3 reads TGTGCCAGCAGCCCCGGCTCTCAACAAGAGACCCAGTACTTC.

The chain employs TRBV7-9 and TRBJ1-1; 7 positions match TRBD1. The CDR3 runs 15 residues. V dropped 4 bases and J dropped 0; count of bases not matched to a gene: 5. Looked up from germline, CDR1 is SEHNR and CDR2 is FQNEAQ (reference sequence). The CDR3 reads CASSYPGQMNTEAFF. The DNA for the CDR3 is TGTGCCAGCAGCTACCCGGGACAGATGAACACTGAAGCTTTCTTT. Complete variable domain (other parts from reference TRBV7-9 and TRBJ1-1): DTGVSQNPRHKITKRGQNVTFRCDPISEHNRLYWYRQTLGQGPEFLTYFQNEAQLEKSRLLSDRFSAERPKGSFSTLEIQRTEQGDSAMYLCASSYPGQMNTEAFFGQGTRLTVV.

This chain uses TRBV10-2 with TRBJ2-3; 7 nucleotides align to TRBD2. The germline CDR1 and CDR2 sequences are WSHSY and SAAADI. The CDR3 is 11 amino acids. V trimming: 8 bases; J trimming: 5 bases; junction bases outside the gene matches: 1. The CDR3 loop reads CASGTIDTQYF. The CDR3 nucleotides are TGCGCCAGCGGGACTATAGATACGCAGTATTTT.

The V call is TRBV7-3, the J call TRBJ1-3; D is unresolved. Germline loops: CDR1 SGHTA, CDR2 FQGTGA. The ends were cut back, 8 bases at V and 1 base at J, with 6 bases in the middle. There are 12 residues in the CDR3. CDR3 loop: CASEQSGNTIYF. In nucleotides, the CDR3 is TGTGCCAGCGAACAGTCTGGAAACACCATATATTTT. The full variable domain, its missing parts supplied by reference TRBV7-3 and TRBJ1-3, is GAGVSQTPSNKVTEKGKYVELRCDPISGHTALYWYRQSLGQGPEFLIYFQGTGAADDSGLPNDRFFAVRPEGSVSTLKIQRTERGDSAVYLCASEQSGNTIYFGEGSWLTVV.

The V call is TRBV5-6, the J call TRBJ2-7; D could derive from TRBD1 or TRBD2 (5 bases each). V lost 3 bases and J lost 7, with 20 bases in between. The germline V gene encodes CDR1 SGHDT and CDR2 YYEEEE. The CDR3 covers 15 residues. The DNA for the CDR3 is TGTGCCAGCAGCTATTCCGGGACGCATCTCAATGAGCAGTACTTC. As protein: CASSYSGTHLNEQYF.

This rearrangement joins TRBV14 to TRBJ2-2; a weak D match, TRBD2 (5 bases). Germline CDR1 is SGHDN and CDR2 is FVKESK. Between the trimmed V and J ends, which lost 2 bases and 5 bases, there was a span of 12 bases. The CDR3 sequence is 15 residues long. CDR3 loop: CASSQSLVGTGELFF. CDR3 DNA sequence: TGTGCCAGCAGCCAATCACTAGTTGGTACCGGGGAGCTGTTTTTT.

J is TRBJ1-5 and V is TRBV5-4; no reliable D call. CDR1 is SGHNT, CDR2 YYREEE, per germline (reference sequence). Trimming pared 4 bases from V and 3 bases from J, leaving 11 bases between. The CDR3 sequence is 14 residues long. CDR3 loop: CASSQGPLNQPQHF. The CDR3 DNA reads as TGTGCCAGCAGCCAAGGACCTCTCAATCAGCCCCAGCATTTT. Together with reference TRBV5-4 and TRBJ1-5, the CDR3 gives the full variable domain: ETGVTQSPTHLIKTRGQQVTLRCSSQSGHNTVSWYQQALGQGPQFIFQYYREEENGRGNFPPRFSGLQFPNYSSELNVNALELDDSALYLCASSQGPLNQPQHFGDGTRLSIL.

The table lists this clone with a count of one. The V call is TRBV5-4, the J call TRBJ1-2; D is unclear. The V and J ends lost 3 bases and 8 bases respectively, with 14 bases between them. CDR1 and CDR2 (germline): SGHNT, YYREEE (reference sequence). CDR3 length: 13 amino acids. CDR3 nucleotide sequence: TGTGCCAGCAGCTCGAATGGACTGGCAGGCTACACCTTC. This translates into CASSSNGLAGYTF.

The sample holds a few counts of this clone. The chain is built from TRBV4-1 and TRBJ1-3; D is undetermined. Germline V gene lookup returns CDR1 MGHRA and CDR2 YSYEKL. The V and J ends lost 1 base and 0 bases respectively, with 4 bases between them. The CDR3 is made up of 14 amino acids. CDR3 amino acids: CASSQGPSGNTIYF. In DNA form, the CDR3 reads TGCGCCAGCAGCCAAGGTCCCTCTGGAAACACCATATATTTT.

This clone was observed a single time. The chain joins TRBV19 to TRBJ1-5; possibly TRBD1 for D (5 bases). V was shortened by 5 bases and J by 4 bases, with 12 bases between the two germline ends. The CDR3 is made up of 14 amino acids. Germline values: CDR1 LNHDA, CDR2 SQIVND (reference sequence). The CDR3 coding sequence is TGTGCCAGTAGTTCCCGGGGCCTTAATCAGCCCCAGCATTTT. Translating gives CASSSRGLNQPQHF. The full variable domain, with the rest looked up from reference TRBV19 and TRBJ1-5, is DGGITQSPKYLFRKEGQNVTLSCEQNLNHDAMYWYRQDPGQGLRLIYYSQIVNDFQKGDIAEGYSVSREKKESFPLTVTSAQKNPTAFYLCASSSRGLNQPQHFGDGTRLSIL.

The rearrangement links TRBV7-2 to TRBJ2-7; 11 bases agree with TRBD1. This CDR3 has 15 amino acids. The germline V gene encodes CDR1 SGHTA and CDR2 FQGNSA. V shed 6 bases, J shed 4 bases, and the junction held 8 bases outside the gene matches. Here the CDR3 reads CASSHRTGGTYEQYF. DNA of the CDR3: TGTGCCAGCAGTCACCGGACAGGGGGCACGTACGAGCAGTACTTC.

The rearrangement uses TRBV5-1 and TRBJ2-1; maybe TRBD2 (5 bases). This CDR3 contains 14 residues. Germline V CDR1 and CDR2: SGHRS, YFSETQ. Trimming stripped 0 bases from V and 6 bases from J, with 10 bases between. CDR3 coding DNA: TGCGCCAGCAGCTTGGGGGGAGCCTCCAATGAGCAGTTCTTC. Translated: CASSLGGASNEQFF.

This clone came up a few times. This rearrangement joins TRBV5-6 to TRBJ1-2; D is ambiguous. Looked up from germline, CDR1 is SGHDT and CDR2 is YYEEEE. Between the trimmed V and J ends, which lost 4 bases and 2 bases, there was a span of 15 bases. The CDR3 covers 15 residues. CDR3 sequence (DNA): TGTGCCAGCAGCAGCGCTCAGGACCGGAACTATGGCTACACCTTC. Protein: CASSSAQDRNYGYTF.

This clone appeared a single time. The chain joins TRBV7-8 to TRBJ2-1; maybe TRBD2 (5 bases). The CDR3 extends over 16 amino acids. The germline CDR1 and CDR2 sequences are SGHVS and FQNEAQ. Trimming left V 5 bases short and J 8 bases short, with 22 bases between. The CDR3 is CASSPFYRQTGDEQFF. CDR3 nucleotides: TGTGCCAGCAGCCCATTCTATCGCCAAACCGGGGATGAGCAGTTCTTC.

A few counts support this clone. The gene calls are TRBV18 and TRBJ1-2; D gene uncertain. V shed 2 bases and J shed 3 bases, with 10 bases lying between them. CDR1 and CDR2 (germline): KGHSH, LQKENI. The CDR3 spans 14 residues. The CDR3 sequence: CASSPLSLDYGYTF. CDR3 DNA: TGTGCCAGCTCACCATTGTCACTGGACTATGGCTACACCTTC.

The CDR3 loop is CASTEPGGDTQYF. The DNA of the CDR3 is TGTGCCAGCACCGAACCCGGGGGAGATACGCAGTATTTT. V is TRBV5-4 and J is TRBJ2-3; TRBD2 might be the D (6 bases). CDR3 size: 13 residues. Deletions cut 6 bases from V and 5 bases from J, with 13 bases between. Germline-derived CDR1 and CDR2 are SGHNT and YYREEE (reference sequence).